Each of the 22 T cell receptor beta chains below was sequenced from the same sample in a study of T-cell reconstitution after alpha-beta-depleted transplantation in children. A library of TCRbeta sequences, prepared with unique molecular identifiers, was generated. MiXCR, applied by TCRdb to the PCR reads, yields one record per CDR3 protein. The sample contains just over 950,000 distinct CDR3 sequences, 25% to 35% of which appear only once. Sequencing used PBMCs, mostly from graft donor cells, obtained 360 days after TCRalphabeta/CD19-depleted stem cell transplant. The receptors derive from a boy younger than two who had a stem cell transplant for SCID, so the T cells may come from the graft donor.

In this sample, this clonotype turned up a few times. The V gene is TRBV12-3 or TRBV12-4, the J gene TRBJ2-7; no definite D call. This CDR3 has 12 amino acids. Trimming took off 2 bases at V and 4 bases at J, with 6 bases between the two ends. In DNA form, the CDR3 reads TGTGCCAGCAGTTTACACCAATACGAGCAGTACTTC. Translating gives CASSLHQYEQYF.

The rearrangement links TRBV6-6 to TRBJ1-4; 7 bases map to TRBD1. Trimming removed 10 bases from V and 7 bases from J; junction bases left unmatched: 9. Per germline, CDR1 MNHNY and CDR2 SVGAGI (reference sequence). The CDR3 is 13 residues long. This CDR3 reads CATHSRGTEKLFF. The CDR3 DNA follows: TGTGCCACCCATTCCAGGGGGACTGAAAAACTGTTTTTT.

The chain is built from TRBV4-1 and TRBJ2-7, with 7 bases fitting TRBD2. Germline-derived CDR1 and CDR2 are MGHRA and YSYEKL. The V segment lost 2 bases and the J segment 3 bases; nucleotides outside the gene matches: 10. The CDR3 totals 16 residues. The CDR3: CASSQSLGGTFYEQYF. The DNA of the CDR3 is TGCGCCAGCAGCCAATCTCTGGGGGGGACCTTCTACGAGCAGTACTTC.

This clonotype has more than one count but fewer than ten. The V call is TRBV28, the J call TRBJ1-2; D possibly corresponds to TRBD1 (6 bases). CDR1 and CDR2 (germline): MDHEN, SYDVKM. V was pared by 8 bases and J by 0 bases, with 16 bases between. This CDR3 region has 15 residues. In nucleotides, the CDR3 is TGTGCCAGCTCTTTTCCGACAGGACCTAACTATGGCTACACCTTC. Encoded protein: CASSFPTGPNYGYTF.

DNA of the CDR3: TGTGCCAGCCAACCTGGGCCCAAAAACATTCAGTACTTC. Translating gives CASQPGPKNIQYF. The chain carries TRBV6-1 and TRBJ2-4; D remains unclear. From germline, CDR1 is MNHNS and CDR2 SASEGT. This CDR3 spans 13 amino acids. V lost 8 bases to trimming and J lost 2 bases, with 10 bases between them.

The chain joins TRBV18 to TRBJ1-1; D gene uncertain. CDR3 length equals 14 residues. Per the germline V gene, CDR1 is KGHSH and CDR2 is LQKENI. Trimming shortened V by 6 bases and J by 6 bases, and 17 bases separated the two germline ends. This CDR3 is CASSQLPGSPEAFF. For the CDR3, the DNA is TGTGCCAGCTCCCAGCTACCAGGCAGTCCTGAAGCTTTCTTT.

The sample holds a few counts of this clonotype. The chain has TRBV4-3 and TRBJ1-5, with 9 nucleotides matching TRBD1. The CDR3 loop spans 16 amino acids. Germline V gives CDR1 LGHNA, CDR2 YSLEER. V shed 0 bases, J shed 8 bases, and the junction held 8 bases outside the gene matches. The CDR3 here is CASSQDTGTGNEPQHF. The CDR3 nucleotides read TGCGCCAGCAGCCAAGATACCGGGACAGGGAATGAGCCCCAGCATTTT.

The chain recombines TRBV20-1 with TRBJ2-7, with 9 bases matching TRBD1. Germline V lookup: CDR1 DFQATT, CDR2 SNEGSKA (reference sequence). This CDR3 contains 14 residues. V gave up 6 bases and J gave up 6 bases; unmatched junction bases: 12. The CDR3 DNA reads TGCAGTGCCCATTCACAGGGGGCGATAGGCGAGCAGTACTTC. Translating gives CSAHSQGAIGEQYF.

This clonotype was picked up a small number of times. The chain carries TRBV5-1 and TRBJ1-4; perhaps TRBD1 as D (5 bases). The CDR3 spans 14 residues. Trimming removed 4 bases at V and 5 bases at J, with 12 bases between. Germline V gene lookup returns CDR1 SGHRS and CDR2 YFSETQ. The CDR3 DNA sequence: TGCGCCAGCAGCGGACCGGGGGTGAATGAAAAACTGTTTTTT. Its translation is CASSGPGVNEKLFF.

The chain carries TRBV27 and TRBJ2-7, with D hard to call. The length of the CDR3 is 15 residues. Trimming stripped 3 bases from V and 1 base from J, with 13 bases between. Per the germline V gene, CDR1 is MNHEY and CDR2 is SMNVEV (reference sequence). The chain's CDR3 is CASSFLGTPSYEQYF. The CDR3, as DNA: TGTGCCAGCAGTTTTCTCGGTACCCCTTCCTACGAGCAGTACTTC.

The chain recombines TRBV15 with TRBJ2-7; 9 nucleotides match TRBD2. CDR1 and CDR2 (germline): LNHNV, YYDKDF (reference sequence). This CDR3 is 16 amino acids long. Trimming at V came to 1 base and at J to 6 bases, leaving 10 bases not matched to a gene. This chain's CDR3 is CATSRVAGGPSSEQYF. The CDR3 DNA follows: TGTGCCACCAGCAGAGTCGCGGGGGGGCCATCGAGCGAGCAGTACTTC.

This clonotype appeared a few times. The chain combines TRBV24-1 with TRBJ2-5; D not resolved. The CDR3 totals 12 residues. V shed 0 bases and J shed 4 bases, with 2 bases lying between them. Germline V lookup: CDR1 KGHDR, CDR2 SFDVKD. CDR3: CATSDLLETQYF. The DNA of the CDR3 is TGTGCCACCAGTGATTTGCTAGAGACCCAGTACTTC.

CDR3 DNA: TGTGCCAGCAGTTATCAGGCTACCTTACCCCTCGAGCAGTACTTC. Its translation is CASSYQATLPLEQYF. The V gene is TRBV12-3 or TRBV12-4, the J gene TRBJ2-7; D gene uncertain. Trimming took 4 bases from V and 6 from J, leaving 19 bases between them. CDR3 length equals 15 residues.

J is TRBJ1-4 and V is TRBV5-1; no firm D call. The length of the CDR3 is 15 residues. Germline loops: CDR1 SGHRS, CDR2 YFSETQ. V gave up 4 bases and J gave up 0 bases, with 10 bases separating them. This CDR3 reads CASSRRSATNEKLFF. DNA of the CDR3: TGCGCCAGCAGCCGCCGGTCGGCAACTAATGAAAAACTGTTTTTT.

This clonotype occurred a few times. This sequence joins TRBV20-1 and TRBJ2-7, with a tentative D call TRBD2 (5 bases). Germline CDR1 is DFQATT and CDR2 is SNEGSKA (reference sequence). Trimming stripped 7 bases from V and 4 bases from J, with 14 bases between. The CDR3 sequence is 12 residues long. The CDR3 sequence is CSVGPPGYEQYF. CDR3 nucleotide sequence: TGCAGTGTCGGGCCTCCGGGGTACGAGCAGTACTTC.

This chain uses TRBV7-9 with TRBJ1-2, with 10 bases identical to TRBD1. The germline CDR1 and CDR2 sequences are SEHNR and FQNEAQ (reference sequence). After removal of 0 bases from V and 7 bases from J, the junction contained 2 bases not matched to a gene. CDR3 length: 14 amino acids. The CDR3 DNA reads as TGTGCCAGCAGCTTAGCCGACAGGGGGCCTGGCTACACCTTC. Translating gives CASSLADRGPGYTF.

The chain links TRBV13 to TRBJ2-3, with a possible D match to TRBD2 (5 bases). There are 14 residues in the CDR3. The germline V gene encodes CDR1 PRHDT and CDR2 FYEKMQ (reference sequence). V gave up 8 bases and J gave up 0 bases, with 12 bases separating them. CDR3 bases: TGTGCCAGCGGCCTAGAGGGTAGCACAGATACGCAGTATTTT. Translating gives CASGLEGSTDTQYF. Based on the CDR3 plus reference TRBV13 and TRBJ2-3, the full variable domain is AAGVIQSPRHLIKEKRETATLKCYPIPRHDTVYWYQQGPGQDPQFLISFYEKMQSDKGSIPDRFSAQQFSDYHSELNMSSLELGDSALYFCASGLEGSTDTQYFGPGTRLTVL.

The rearrangement joins TRBV9 to TRBJ2-2; the D is unclear. The length of the CDR3 is 13 residues. Deletions cut 4 bases from V and 7 bases from J, with 11 bases between. CDR1 is SGDLS and CDR2 is YYNGEE in the germline V gene. CDR3 in amino acids: CASSLRPGGELFF. The DNA for the CDR3 is TGTGCCAGCAGCCTCCGGCCGGGCGGGGAGCTGTTTTTT.

There are many counts of this clonotype. The chain employs TRBV6-2 or TRBV6-3 and TRBJ1-1; D might be TRBD1 (6 bases). Germline V lookup: CDR1 MNHEY, CDR2 SVGEGT. V was cut by 11 bases and J by 0 bases, with 13 bases left in between. This CDR3 comprises 13 residues. Here the CDR3 reads CAGRQAMNTEAFF. The DNA of the CDR3 is TGTGCCGGGAGACAGGCGATGAACACTGAAGCTTTCTTT.

This clonotype was detected only a few times. The chain combines TRBV12-3 or TRBV12-4 with TRBJ2-2; the D is unclear. V lost 4 bases and J 5 bases, leaving 2 bases between the germline ends. The CDR3 contains 11 residues. The CDR3 is CASSWTGELFF. CDR3 sequence (DNA): TGTGCCAGCAGTTGGACCGGGGAGCTGTTTTTT.

Here the CDR3 reads CASSYSEAAKNIQYF. CDR3 DNA sequence: TGTGCCAGCAGTTACTCTGAGGCGGCCAAAAACATTCAGTACTTC. This chain connects TRBV6-5 to TRBJ2-4; D not certain. This CDR3 is 15 amino acids long. V lost 0 bases to trimming and J lost 1 base, with 7 bases between them. Germline lookup yields CDR1 MNHEY and CDR2 SVGAGI.

The rearrangement uses TRBV11-2 and TRBJ2-3; 11 nucleotides match TRBD2. The CDR3 is 17 residues long. Germline lookup yields CDR1 SGHAT and CDR2 FQNNGV. Trimming removed 4 bases from V and 2 bases from J; junction bases left unmatched: 8. In DNA form, the CDR3 reads TGTGCCAGCAGCTCTGACCCGGGACTAGCGGCCACAGATACGCAGTATTTT. It yields the protein CASSSDPGLAATDTQYF.